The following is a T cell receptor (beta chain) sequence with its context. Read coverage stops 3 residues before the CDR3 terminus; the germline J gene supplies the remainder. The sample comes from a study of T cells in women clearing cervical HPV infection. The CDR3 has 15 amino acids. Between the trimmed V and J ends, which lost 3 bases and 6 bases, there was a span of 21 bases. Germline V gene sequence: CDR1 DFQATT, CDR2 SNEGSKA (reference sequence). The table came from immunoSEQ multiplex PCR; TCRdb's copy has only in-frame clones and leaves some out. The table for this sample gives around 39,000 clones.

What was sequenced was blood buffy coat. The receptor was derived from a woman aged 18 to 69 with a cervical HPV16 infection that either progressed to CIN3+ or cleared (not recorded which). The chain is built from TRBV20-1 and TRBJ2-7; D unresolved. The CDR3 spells CSASPRAGTVGEQYF. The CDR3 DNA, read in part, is TGCAGTGCTAGCCCGAGAGCCGGAACAGTGGGCGAG.